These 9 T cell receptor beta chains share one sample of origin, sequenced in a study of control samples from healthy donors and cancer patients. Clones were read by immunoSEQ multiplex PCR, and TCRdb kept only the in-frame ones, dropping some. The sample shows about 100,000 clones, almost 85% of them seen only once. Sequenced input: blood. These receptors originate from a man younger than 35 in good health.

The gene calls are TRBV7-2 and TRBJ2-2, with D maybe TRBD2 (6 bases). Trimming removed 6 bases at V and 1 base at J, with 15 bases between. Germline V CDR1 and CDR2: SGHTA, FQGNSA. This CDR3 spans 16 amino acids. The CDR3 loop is CASRTSGQGNTGELFF. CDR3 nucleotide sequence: TGTGCCAGCAGGACAAGCGGGCAGGGGAACACCGGGGAGCTGTTTTTT.

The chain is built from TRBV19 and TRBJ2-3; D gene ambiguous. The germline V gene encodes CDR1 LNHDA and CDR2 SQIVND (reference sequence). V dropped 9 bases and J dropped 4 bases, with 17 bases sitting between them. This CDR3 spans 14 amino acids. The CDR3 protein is CASSRVFGADTQYF. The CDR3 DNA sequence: TGTGCCAGCTCTAGGGTGTTTGGGGCAGATACGCAGTATTTT.

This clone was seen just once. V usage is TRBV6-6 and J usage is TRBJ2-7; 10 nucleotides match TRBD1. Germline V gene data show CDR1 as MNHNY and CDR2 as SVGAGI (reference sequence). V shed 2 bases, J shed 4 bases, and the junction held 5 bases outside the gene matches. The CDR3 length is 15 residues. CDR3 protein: CASSYGRQGAYEQYF. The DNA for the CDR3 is TGTGCCAGCAGTTACGGGAGACAGGGGGCTTACGAGCAGTACTTC.

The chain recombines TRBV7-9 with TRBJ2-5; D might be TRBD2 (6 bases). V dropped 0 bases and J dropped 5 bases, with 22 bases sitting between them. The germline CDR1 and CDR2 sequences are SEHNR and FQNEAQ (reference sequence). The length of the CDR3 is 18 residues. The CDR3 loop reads CASSLAERVVRSRETQYF. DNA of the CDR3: TGTGCCAGCAGCTTAGCGGAGCGGGTTGTCAGGAGTAGGGAGACCCAGTACTTC.

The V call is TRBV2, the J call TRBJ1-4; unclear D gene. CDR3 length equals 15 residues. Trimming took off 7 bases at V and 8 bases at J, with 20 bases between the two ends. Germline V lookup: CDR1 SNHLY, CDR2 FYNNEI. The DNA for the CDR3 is TGTGCCAGCATCCTGGGGAGGCAGGTCGAAGAAAAACTGTTTTTT. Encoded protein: CASILGRQVEEKLFF.

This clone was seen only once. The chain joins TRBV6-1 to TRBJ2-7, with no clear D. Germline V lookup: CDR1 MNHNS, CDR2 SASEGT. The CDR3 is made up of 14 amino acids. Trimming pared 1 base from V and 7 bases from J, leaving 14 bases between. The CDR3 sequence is CASSEDGFAEEQYF. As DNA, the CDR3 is TGTGCCAGCAGTGAAGACGGATTCGCAGAGGAGCAGTACTTC.

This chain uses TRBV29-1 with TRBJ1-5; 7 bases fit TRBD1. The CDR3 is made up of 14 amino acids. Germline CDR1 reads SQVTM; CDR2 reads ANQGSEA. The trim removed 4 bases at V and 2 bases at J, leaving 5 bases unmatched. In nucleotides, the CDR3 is TGCAGCGTTGGGGGGGGGACAGGCAATCAGCCCCAGCATTTT. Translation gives CSVGGGTGNQPQHF.

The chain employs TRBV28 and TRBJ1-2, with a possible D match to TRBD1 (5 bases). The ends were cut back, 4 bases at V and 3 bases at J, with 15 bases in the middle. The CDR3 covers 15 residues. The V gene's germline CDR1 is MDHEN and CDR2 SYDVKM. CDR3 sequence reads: CASSSGPRSDYGYTF. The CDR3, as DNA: TGTGCCAGCAGTTCGGGACCGAGGAGTGACTATGGCTACACCTTC.

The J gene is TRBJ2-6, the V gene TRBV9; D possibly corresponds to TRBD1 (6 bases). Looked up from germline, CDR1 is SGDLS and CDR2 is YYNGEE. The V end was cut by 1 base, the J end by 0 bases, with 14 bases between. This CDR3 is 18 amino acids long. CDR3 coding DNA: TGTGCCAGCAGCGTATTAGACAGGCCGACCTCTGGGGCCAACGTCCTGACTTTC. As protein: CASSVLDRPTSGANVLTF.